This T cell receptor beta chain is drawn from a study of post-analysis software for immune sequencing data. Incorporated into the TCR beta cDNA libraries were unique molecular identifiers, which served to reduce PCR and sequencing biases. Each batch of 1 to 10 million T cells produced hundreds of thousands of cDNA molecules. Each CDR3 protein gets one entry after TCRdb re-called the PCR reads with MiXCR. Of about 820,000 distinct CDR3 sequences in the sample, under 70% are singletons; the top ten hold 4% to 5.5%. The CDR3 runs 17 residues. V lost 5 bases and J lost 2, with 21 bases in between. Looked up from germline, CDR1 is PRHDT and CDR2 is FYEKMQ (reference sequence). General observations from the study: In patients, TRBV5-6, TRBV5-1 and TRBV20-1 belonged to roughly five TRBV segments found more frequently than in controls. Versus controls, multiple sclerosis patients showed significantly lower diversity (normalized Chao1). Strong co-clustering by F measure linked samples that shared a preparation batch.

Remarks on this clonotype: Its target is unknown.

The V call is TRBV13, the J call TRBJ2-5, with D possibly being TRBD1 (6 bases). This TCR came from a girl between 10 and 17 years old with multiple sclerosis. Material: blood. The CDR3 region has the DNA TGTGCCAGCAGCCCCCAATTCTTGGGGGCAAGTCAAGAGACCCAGTACTTC. Translated: CASSPQFLGASQETQYF.